This T cell receptor (beta chain) originates from a study of shared clonotypes between healthy human individuals. The study drew its donors from healthy HIV-negative adults without recent acute infections or vaccinations. The length of the CDR3 is 15 residues. The V gene end was trimmed by 3 bases and the J gene end by 3 bases; junction bases not matched to a gene: 6. Germline-derived CDR1 and CDR2 are SNHLY and FYNNEI. Each subset's genomic DNA was shared equally among a number of immunoSEQ plates. Clones were read by immunoSEQ multiplex PCR, and TCRdb kept only the in-frame ones, dropping some. Found here are approximately 530,000 clones, 95% to 97% of them singletons; the top ten hold about 0.067%.

The chain links TRBV2 to TRBJ2-5; 8 bases line up with TRBD1. The sample comprised naive CD4+ T cells sorted from blood. The subset: CD45RA+ positively selected. The clonotype originates from a woman in her twenties or thirties in good health. For the CDR3, the DNA is TGTGCCAGCAGTGAGCACAGGGGGATAGAAGAGACCCAGTACTTC. It specifies CASSEHRGIEETQYF.